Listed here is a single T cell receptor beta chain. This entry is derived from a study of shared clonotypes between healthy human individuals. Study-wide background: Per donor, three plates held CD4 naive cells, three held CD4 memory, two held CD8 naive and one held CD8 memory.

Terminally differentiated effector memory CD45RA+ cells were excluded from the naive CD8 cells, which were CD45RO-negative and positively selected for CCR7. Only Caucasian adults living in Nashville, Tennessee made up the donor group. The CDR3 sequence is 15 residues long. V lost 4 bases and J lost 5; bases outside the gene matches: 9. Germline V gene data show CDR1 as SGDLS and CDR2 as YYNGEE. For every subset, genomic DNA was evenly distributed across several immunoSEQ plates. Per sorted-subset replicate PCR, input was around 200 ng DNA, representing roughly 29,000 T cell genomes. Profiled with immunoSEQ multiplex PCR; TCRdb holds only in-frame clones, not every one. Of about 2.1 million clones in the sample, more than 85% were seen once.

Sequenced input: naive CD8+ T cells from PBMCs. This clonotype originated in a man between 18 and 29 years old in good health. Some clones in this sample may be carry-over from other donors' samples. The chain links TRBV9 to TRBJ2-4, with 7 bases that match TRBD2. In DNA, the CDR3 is TGTGCCAGCAGCAGTCACCGGGACTATCAAAACATTCAGTACTTC. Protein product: CASSSHRDYQNIQYF.